The rows below give T cell receptor beta chains drawn from one sample of a study of cytomegalovirus exposure and HLA in healthy donors. Assay: immunoSEQ multiplex PCR; the TCRdb copy retains only in-frame clones and omits some. This sample has 150,000 to 200,000 clones, with over 60% found just once. The sequencing input was PBMCs. The receptors derive from a woman aged 40 to 49 in good health and CMV-seronegative. The CDR3 runs from the conserved cysteine through the conserved F or W. D genes are given only for firm matches. Some rows have no size entry. The others give once, few or many, or a class for an expanded clone.

j_call: TRBJ2-2
clone_size: NA
cdr3_length: 16
v_call: TRBV7-9
d_call: NA
cdr3_nt: TGTGCCAGCAGCTCCCGAAGGGAGCTTGCCACCGGGGAGCTGTTTTTT
cdr3_aa: CASSSRRELATGELFF

j_call: TRBJ2-5
clone_size: once
cdr3_length: 16
v_call: TRBV6-1
d_call: NA
cdr3_nt: TGTGCCAGCAGTGAAGCGCTTCGGGGGGCAGGAGAGACCCAGTACTTC
cdr3_aa: CASSEALRGAGETQYF

j_call: TRBJ1-2
clone_size: NA
cdr3_length: 16
v_call: TRBV18
d_call: TRBD1
cdr3_nt: TGTGCCAGCTCCCCAAACAGGGGGGAACCTAACTATGGCTACACCTTC
cdr3_aa: CASSPNRGEPNYGYTF

j_call: TRBJ1-1
clone_size: NA
cdr3_length: 17
v_call: TRBV7-2
d_call: NA
cdr3_nt: TGTGCCAGCAGCTCAGGTTTCGACTGGGGCACCAACACTGAAGCTTTCTTT
cdr3_aa: CASSSGFDWGTNTEAFF

j_call: TRBJ2-5
clone_size: few
cdr3_length: 13
v_call: TRBV19
d_call: NA
cdr3_nt: TGTGCCAGTAGTCCCACCGCGCTTGAGGCCCAGTACTTC
cdr3_aa: CASSPTALEAQYF

j_call: TRBJ1-3
clone_size: NA
cdr3_length: 16
v_call: TRBV19
d_call: NA
cdr3_nt: TGTGCCAGTAGTATAGTCCAAGTCGGTCCTGGAAACACCATATATTTT
cdr3_aa: CASSIVQVGPGNTIYF

j_call: TRBJ1-1
clone_size: once
cdr3_length: 14
v_call: TRBV7-9
d_call: NA
cdr3_nt: TGTGCCAGCAGCTTAGTGTCCCAAGCCACTGAAGCTTTCTTT
cdr3_aa: CASSLVSQATEAFF

j_call: TRBJ2-3
clone_size: few
cdr3_length: 16
v_call: TRBV7-6
d_call: TRBD2
cdr3_nt: TGTGCCAGCAGCTTAAGGCTAGCGGGAGTAACAGATACGCAGTATTTT
cdr3_aa: CASSLRLAGVTDTQYF

j_call: TRBJ2-1
clone_size: NA
cdr3_length: 14
v_call: TRBV30
d_call: TRBD1
cdr3_nt: TGTGCCTGGAGTAGACAGGGGTCGTCGAGTGAGCAGTTCTTC
cdr3_aa: CAWSRQGSSSEQFF

j_call: TRBJ1-1
clone_size: NA
cdr3_length: 15
v_call: TRBV2
d_call: TRBD1
cdr3_nt: TGTGCCAGCAGTGAAAGGGACAGGGGGCCAGCTGAAGCTTTCTTT
cdr3_aa: CASSERDRGPAEAFF

j_call: TRBJ1-2
clone_size: once
cdr3_length: 13
v_call: TRBV5-1
d_call: NA
cdr3_nt: TGCGCCAGCAGCTTGGGGCAGTCATATGGCTACACCTTC
cdr3_aa: CASSLGQSYGYTF

j_call: TRBJ1-2
clone_size: NA
cdr3_length: 15
v_call: TRBV7-9
d_call: TRBD1
cdr3_nt: TGTTCCAGCAGCCCTAACAGGGGGCGCGGCTATGGCTACACCTTC
cdr3_aa: CSSSPNRGRGYGYTF

j_call: TRBJ2-7
clone_size: NA
cdr3_length: 17
v_call: TRBV7-2
d_call: NA
cdr3_nt: TGTGCCAGCAGCTTCCGGGACTCTCTGGAGGGGAATTACGAGCAGTACTTC
cdr3_aa: CASSFRDSLEGNYEQYF

j_call: TRBJ2-1
clone_size: once
cdr3_length: 14
v_call: TRBV19
d_call: TRBD2
cdr3_nt: TGTGCCAGTAGTATGGCGGGAGGGTACAATGAGCAGTTCTTC
cdr3_aa: CASSMAGGYNEQFF

j_call: TRBJ2-5
clone_size: NA
cdr3_length: 17
v_call: TRBV5-1
d_call: TRBD2
cdr3_nt: TGCGCCAGCAGCTTGGAAGGACTAGCGGGAGCGGGTGAGACCCAGTACTTC
cdr3_aa: CASSLEGLAGAGETQYF